These 9 T cell receptor beta chains were all obtained from the same sample, sequenced in a study of CD8+ T cells in alopecia areata. In each case, RNA was isolated and then reverse transcribed into cDNA as the sequencing template. Using immunoSEQ multiplex PCR, the repertoire was profiled, and TCRdb retains in-frame clones only, with some absent. The sample holds over 150,000 clones, around 59% seen once. Treatment meaning: oral pan-JAK inhibitor, 5-10 mg twice daily. The sequences come from CD4+ T cells sorted from blood, collected at week 24, from a patient treated with tofacitinib. The receptors stem from a human donor with alopecia areata.

In its sample, this clone was seen once. This chain joins TRBV6-6 and TRBJ2-7; 7 bases map to TRBD1. With 8 bases clipped from V and 3 bases from J, the junction kept 1 base outside the gene matches. CDR1 and CDR2 from the germline V gene are MNHNY and SVGAGI (reference sequence). This CDR3 region has 11 residues. The CDR3 loop reads CASSGGYEQYF. CDR3 nucleotide sequence: TGTGCCAGCTCAGGGGGCTACGAGCAGTACTTC.

J is TRBJ1-2 and V is TRBV27; D gene unclear. This CDR3 has 11 amino acids. Trimming shortened V by 4 bases and J by 6 bases, and 6 bases separated the two germline ends. CDR1 and CDR2 (germline): MNHEY, SMNVEV (reference sequence). The CDR3 here is CASSSRDGYTF. CDR3 coding DNA: TGTGCCAGCAGTTCCCGGGATGGCTACACCTTC.

This clone was found once. The chain links TRBV30 to TRBJ1-4; a weak D match, TRBD1 (5 bases). Looked up from germline, CDR1 is GTSNPN and CDR2 is SVGIG (reference sequence). Trimming cost V 4 bases and J 8 bases, with 14 bases left between them. The CDR3 is 13 residues long. CDR3 bases: TGTGCCTGGAACCGGGACCCCCGAGAAAAACTGTTTTTT. It is translated as CAWNRDPREKLFF.

This clone has only a few counts. The chain joins TRBV30 to TRBJ2-1, with 8 bases fitting TRBD2. CDR1 is GTSNPN and CDR2 is SVGIG in the germline V gene (reference sequence). V trimming: 3 bases; J trimming: 7 bases; junction bases outside the gene matches: 8. CDR3 size: 14 residues. The CDR3 loop reads CAWRPAGGRNEQFF. CDR3 sequence (DNA): TGTGCCTGGAGACCGGCGGGGGGCAGGAATGAGCAGTTCTTC.

This rearrangement joins TRBV20-1 to TRBJ2-3; a possible D gene is TRBD1 (5 bases). Looked up from germline, CDR1 is DFQATT and CDR2 is SNEGSKA (reference sequence). This CDR3 comprises 11 residues. V lost 6 bases and J 4 bases, leaving 8 bases between the germline ends. The CDR3 nucleotides read TGCAGTGCAAAACAGGCAGATACGCAGTATTTT. Its protein product is CSAKQADTQYF.

The chain links TRBV2 to TRBJ2-3; tentatively, D is TRBD1 or TRBD2 (5 bases each). This CDR3 comprises 15 residues. CDR1 is SNHLY and CDR2 is FYNNEI in the germline V gene. V dropped 6 bases and J dropped 1 base, with 14 bases sitting between them. The chain's CDR3 is CASRAIRDRTDTQYF. As DNA, the CDR3 is TGTGCCAGCAGAGCGATCAGGGACCGCACAGATACGCAGTATTTT.

This clone was detected only once. The rearrangement joins TRBV4-2 to TRBJ2-1; 8 bases line up with TRBD2. V was clipped by 0 bases and J by 2 bases; unmatched bases: 6. The CDR3 length is 17 residues. CDR1 is LGHNA and CDR2 is YNFKEQ in the germline V gene. CDR3 DNA sequence: TGTGCCAGCAGCCAAGATCCAAGCGGGAGACCCTACAATGAGCAGTTCTTC. Encoded protein: CASSQDPSGRPYNEQFF.

The J gene is TRBJ2-3, the V gene TRBV14; maybe TRBD1 (6 bases). Germline V gene sequence: CDR1 SGHDN, CDR2 FVKESK. Trimming left V 6 bases short and J 7 bases short, with 11 bases between. This CDR3 has 12 residues. CDR3 nucleotides: TGTGCCAGCAGTACACAGGGAAATACGCAGTATTTT. Its protein is CASSTQGNTQYF. The variable domain in full, completed from reference TRBV14 and TRBJ2-3, reads EAGVTQFPSHSVIEKGQTVTLRCDPISGHDNLYWYRRVMGKEIKFLLHFVKESKQDESGMPNNRFLAERTGGTYSTLKVQPAELEDSGVYFCASSTQGNTQYFGPGTRLTVL.

V gene TRBV4-1 combines with J gene TRBJ1-1, with TRBD1 matching over 7 bases. There are 15 residues in the CDR3. Germline assignment: CDR1 MGHRA and CDR2 YSYEKL. The V segment lost 3 bases and the J segment 10 bases; nucleotides outside the gene matches: 14. CDR3 in amino acids: CASSHPGTAGKGAFF. The DNA of the CDR3 is TGCGCCAGCAGCCACCCCGGGACAGCCGGGAAGGGAGCTTTCTTT.